This T cell receptor beta chain is from a study of monozygotic twins with inflammatory bowel disease (dated by TCRdb to the late 2010s). Background on the whole study: The complete study included 30 or so monozygotic twin pairs: 19 IBD-discordant Danish pairs and nine German pairs, of which four were IBD-concordant and five were IBD-discordant. Each individual had, on average, about 151 000 unique TCRalpha sequences and 181 000 unique TCRbeta sequences available for analysis. The search for disease-associated traits relied mainly on comparing, within discordant pairs, IBD patients with their genetically identical healthy co-twins. Findings and caveats that apply to the study as a whole: Background noise and inter-individual variability may have been introduced into the repertoires by the differing immunosuppressive treatments among patients. A decrease in TCRbeta repertoire diversity, as measured by inverse Simpson index, was observed in IBD patients compared with their healthy co-twins. The results gave no support for a single strong signal or clonotype linked to IBD. Repertoire similarity did not differ between concordant and discordant twins, possibly due to limited statistical power. The analysis was unable to tell different T cell subtypes apart. Compared with healthy twins, IBD patients had fewer clonotypes in common with other individuals, a difference most pronounced in patients showing signs of disease activity.

From each donor, an approximately 2.3 ml peripheral blood sample was drawn into PAXgene tubes and stored at -80 degrees C. Without any T cell sorting, total RNA was extracted from whole blood using the PAXgene blood miRNA kit on an automated QIAcube. Peripheral blood from monozygotic twin pairs, either concordant or discordant for inflammatory bowel disease, underwent deep TCRalpha and TCRbeta repertoire profiling that used unique molecular barcoding. Smoking habits were recorded for all twin pairs, and individuals were classified as current, former or never smokers. Reading from cysteine to phenylalanine, the CDR3 counts 12 amino acids. No DNA was logged. CDR1 and CDR2 are read off the germline V gene as MDHEN and SYDVKM. As regards this clonotype: Its antigen remains unidentified.

Library preparation used 5' RACE. The input for every TCR library was around 3.5 ug of total RNA. For each sample, cDNA synthesis was carried out in eight separate reactions using SMARTScribe reverse transcriptase. During cDNA synthesis, template switching introduced unique molecular identifiers that contained a 6-nucleotide sample barcode. Two nested PCRs of roughly 16 and 10 cycles amplified the TCRalpha and TCRbeta cDNA, and bead purification followed each PCR. Before amplification, the cDNA was treated with uracil DNA-glycosylase and purified using the QIAquick PCR purification kit. The second PCR added Illumina TruSeq-compatible adapters along with sample-specific barcodes. Library quality and concentration were checked on TapeStation and Qubit, and libraries were pooled at around 5 ng each. Sequencing of pooled libraries was carried out on an Illumina HiSeq2500 single-index Rapid Run using 2 x 100 bp reads and custom sequencing primers. As for the authors' bioinformatics: PCR and sequencing errors were corrected by UMI-based consensus assembly using MiGEC version 1.2.6. MiXCR version 2.1.1 was used to carry out V(D)J alignment, clonotype assembly and CDR3 extraction. To normalise gene usage, clonotype sharing and MAIT/NKT TCR abundance, the top 1000, 10 000 and 20 000 clonotypes in each sample were analysed. After downsampling to 27 000 UMIs, diversity was calculated as the inverse Simpson index using the vegan R package. Statistical testing used paired Mann-Whitney U tests on the discordant twin pairs and applied Benjamini-Hochberg correction for multiple testing. TCRdb reprocessed the reads, so every CDR3 protein sequence counts as one entry and DNA is not shown. These V and J calls derive from TCRdb rather than the authors' analysis. This sample's records show about 450,000 distinct CDR3 sequences. Jointly, the top ten make up more than 2% of the sample.

This sequence originates from a human donor with ulcerative colitis or Crohn's disease, or a healthy co-twin of an affected twin (not recorded which). The receptor chain draws on TRBV28 and TRBJ1-1; TCRdb lists TRBD1, though no DNA is available to test this call. Source material: blood. The CDR3 amino acid sequence is: CASNPWGTEAFF.